This TCR beta chain was obtained from a study of CD8+CD57+ T cells in acquired aplastic anemia. Background on the study: 3 to 4 ug was the average amount of DNA from sorted CD4+ and CD8+ cells. Findings and limits, study-wide: The number of CD8+ CDR3 sequences shared by patients and controls was about 27. The CD8+ Simpson's diversity of patients and controls was not significantly different.

Turning to this clonotype: The antigen remains undetermined. An end of the junction differs from the germline gene, which may be a read error.

Genomic DNA constituted the template upon which TCR beta VDJ and CDR3 profiling was performed. TCRdb called the reads again in MiXCR, with one record for every CDR3 protein. The table has 450,000 to 550,000 distinct CDR3 sequences, around 30% seen once. From germline, CDR1 is DFQATT and CDR2 SNEGSKA (reference sequence). The CDR3 consists of 15 residues. Whoever was chosen for sequencing had shown CD8+CD57+ cell expansion by flow cytometry. Patients were treatment-naive when blood was sampled. Sequencing was done on a sample of sorted CD4+, CD8+, or CD8+CD57+ T cells (not recorded which) from PBMCs. V and J are TRBV20-1 and TRBJ2-1, with 12 bases that match TRBD2. The TCR was taken from a human donor with aplastic anemia. CDR3 amino acids: CSARSSGRVYNGQFF. The CDR3 bases are TGCAGTGCTAGATCTAGCGGGAGGGTCTACAATGGGCAGTTCTTC.